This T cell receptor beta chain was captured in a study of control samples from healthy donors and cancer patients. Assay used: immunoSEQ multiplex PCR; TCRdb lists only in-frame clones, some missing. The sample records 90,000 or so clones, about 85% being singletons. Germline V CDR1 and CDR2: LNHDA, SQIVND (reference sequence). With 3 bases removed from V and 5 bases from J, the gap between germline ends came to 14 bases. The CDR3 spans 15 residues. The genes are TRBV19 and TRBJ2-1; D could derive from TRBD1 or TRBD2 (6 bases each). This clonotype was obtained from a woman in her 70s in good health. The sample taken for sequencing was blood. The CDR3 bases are TGTGCCAGTAGTATCCGGGGGCCAAACAACAATGAGCAGTTCTTC. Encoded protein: CASSIRGPNNNEQFF.